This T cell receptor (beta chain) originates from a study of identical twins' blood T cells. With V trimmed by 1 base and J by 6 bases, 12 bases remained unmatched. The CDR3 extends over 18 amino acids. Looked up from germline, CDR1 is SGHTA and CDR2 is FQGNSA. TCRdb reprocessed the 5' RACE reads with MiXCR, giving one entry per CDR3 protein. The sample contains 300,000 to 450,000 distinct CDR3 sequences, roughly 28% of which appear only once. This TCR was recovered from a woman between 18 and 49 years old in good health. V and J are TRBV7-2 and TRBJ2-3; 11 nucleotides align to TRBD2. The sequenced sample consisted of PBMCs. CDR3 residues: CASSLEPFLAGGLDTQYF. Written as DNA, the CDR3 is TGTGCCAGCAGCTTAGAACCTTTCTTAGCGGGAGGGTTGGATACGCAGTATTTT.